Presented here are 23 T cell receptor beta chains from one specimen sequenced in a study of blood T cell repertoires in COVID-19. Assay used: immunoSEQ multiplex PCR; TCRdb lists only in-frame clones, some missing. The sample shows 150,000 to 200,000 clones, around 80% of them seen only once. The sequenced material came from peripheral blood. These receptors came from a human donor in a cohort sampled during active COVID-19.

V and J are TRBV13 and TRBJ1-3; D ambiguous. This CDR3 has 13 amino acids. The germline V gene encodes CDR1 PRHDT and CDR2 FYEKMQ (reference sequence). The ends were cut back, 3 bases at V and 4 bases at J, with 7 bases in the middle. The CDR3 nucleotides are TGTGCCAGCAGCTTTCGGGTAGGAAACACCATATATTTT. Protein: CASSFRVGNTIYF.

The chain carries TRBV2 and TRBJ2-1, with D maybe TRBD2 (5 bases). Trimming shortened V by 6 bases and J by 12 bases, and 15 bases separated the two germline ends. The CDR3 totals 12 residues. Germline values: CDR1 SNHLY, CDR2 FYNNEI. CDR3 in amino acids: CASRGVVGGQFF. The CDR3 bases are TGTGCCAGCAGGGGAGTCGTGGGTGGGCAGTTCTTC.

The chain combines TRBV4-1 with TRBJ2-2, with D tentatively TRBD1 (5 bases). The CDR3 length is 15 residues. CDR1 is MGHRA and CDR2 is YSYEKL in the germline V gene. Trimming took 5 bases from V and 0 from J, leaving 10 bases between them. The CDR3 reads CASSSWGANTGELFF. CDR3 DNA: TGCGCCAGCAGCTCGTGGGGCGCGAACACCGGGGAGCTGTTTTTT.

The chain joins TRBV5-1 to TRBJ1-1; D possibly corresponds to TRBD1 (6 bases). Germline V gene data show CDR1 as SGHRS and CDR2 as YFSETQ. The V end was cut by 4 bases, the J end by 1 base, with 11 bases between. The CDR3 covers 14 residues. The CDR3 here is CASSPIQGNTEAFF. DNA for the CDR3: TGCGCCAGCAGCCCAATACAGGGGAACACTGAAGCTTTCTTT.

The chain uses TRBV6-1 and TRBJ2-7, with TRBD1 matching over 8 bases. This CDR3 has 15 amino acids. CDR1 and CDR2 (germline): MNHNS, SASEGT. V was pared by 1 base and J by 5 bases, with 7 bases of the junction left unmatched. The CDR3 loop is CASSEVNRGSNEQYF. The CDR3 region has the DNA TGTGCCAGCAGTGAAGTAAACAGGGGGTCGAACGAGCAGTACTTC.

The V and J genes are TRBV3-1 (or the pseudogene TRBV3-2) and TRBJ2-1; 10 nucleotides match TRBD1. The CDR3 is made up of 15 amino acids. The V and J ends lost 5 bases and 10 bases, in that order; junction bases with no gene match: 11. Germline V gives CDR1 LGHDT, CDR2 YNNKEL (reference sequence). CDR3 sequence: CASSIPGTGVREQFF. CDR3 sequence (DNA): TGTGCCAGCAGCATACCCGGGACAGGGGTGAGGGAGCAGTTCTTC.

The rearrangement links TRBV11-2 to TRBJ2-3; the match to TRBD1 covers 9 bases. The junction had 11 bases not matched to a gene; V was cut back by 1 base and J by 9 bases. The length of the CDR3 is 16 residues. CDR1 is SGHAT, CDR2 FQNNGV, per germline. The CDR3 nucleotides read TGTGCCAGCAGCTTAGTACCGGGACAGGGAGTAGCGACGCAGTATTTT. Amino acid sequence: CASSLVPGQGVATQYF.

The genes are TRBV4-1 and TRBJ2-3; TRBD2 is a possible D gene (5 bases). The V and J ends lost 3 bases and 7 bases respectively, with 20 bases between them. The CDR3 has 16 residues. The germline gives CDR1 MGHRA, CDR2 YSYEKL. CDR3 region: CASSQAPGPRGNTQYF. The CDR3, as DNA: TGCGCCAGCAGCCAGGCACCGGGCCCTCGAGGGAATACGCAGTATTTT.

The gene calls are TRBV6-1 and TRBJ1-1; 7 nucleotides agree with TRBD1. CDR1 and CDR2 from the germline V gene are MNHNS and SASEGT. The CDR3 consists of 12 residues. The junction had 3 bases not matched to a gene; V was cut back by 2 bases and J by 9 bases. The CDR3 region is CASSELQGKAFF. The CDR3 DNA sequence: TGTGCCAGCAGTGAACTACAGGGGAAAGCTTTCTTT.

This chain joins TRBV7-9 and TRBJ2-1, with 12 bases lining up with TRBD2. The J segment lost 7 bases and the V segment lost 0 bases, leaving 7 bases of the junction unmatched. The germline CDR1 and CDR2 sequences are SEHNR and FQNEAQ (reference sequence). The CDR3 runs to 17 residues. The CDR3 is CASSLAVASGGANEQFF. CDR3 nucleotides: TGTGCCAGCAGCTTAGCGGTAGCTAGCGGGGGGGCGAATGAGCAGTTCTTC.

The chain uses TRBV4-1 and TRBJ1-6; D remains unclear. The CDR3 spans 14 residues. Trimming shortened V by 4 bases and J by 8 bases, and 12 bases separated the two germline ends. Germline V gene sequence: CDR1 MGHRA, CDR2 YSYEKL. This CDR3 is CASSPRPGDSPLHF. The CDR3 DNA is TGCGCCAGCAGCCCGAGGCCCGGGGATTCACCCCTCCACTTT.

In its sample, this clone was seen a few times. The chain joins TRBV25-1 to TRBJ1-1; perhaps TRBD1 as D (6 bases). Germline CDR1 is MGHDK and CDR2 is SYGVNS. The germline V and J ends were trimmed by 4 bases and 4 bases, with 10 bases remaining between them. CDR3 size: 13 residues. This CDR3 is CASSVVQGTEAFF. CDR3 coding DNA: TGTGCCAGCAGTGTGGTACAGGGCACTGAAGCTTTCTTT.

The chain's CDR3 is CASSESNEAFF. The CDR3 DNA is TGTGCCAGCAGTGAAAGCAATGAAGCTTTCTTT. The rearrangement joins TRBV6-1 to TRBJ1-1; D gene uncertain. Germline CDR1 is MNHNS and CDR2 is SASEGT. Trimming removed 2 bases at V and 7 bases at J, with 5 bases between. The length of the CDR3 is 11 residues.

The chain has TRBV29-1 and TRBJ2-2, with 7 bases that match TRBD1. CDR3 length equals 13 residues. Germline values: CDR1 SQVTM, CDR2 ANQGSEA. The junction had 1 base not matched to a gene; V was cut back by 3 bases and J by 3 bases. Written as DNA, the CDR3 is TGCAGCGTTGAGGGACAGTACACCGGGGAGCTGTTTTTT. Translated: CSVEGQYTGELFF.

As concerns this clone: Additional DNA sequences in this sample encode the identical CDR3. This chain joins TRBV18 and TRBJ2-5, with 7 bases identical to TRBD1. V gave up 0 bases and J gave up 2 bases; unmatched junction bases: 0. The CDR3 contains 14 residues. The germline V gene encodes CDR1 KGHSH and CDR2 LQKENI. CDR3: CASSPPTGQETQYF. The DNA for the CDR3 is TGTGCCAGCTCACCACCGACAGGGCAAGAGACCCAGTACTTC.

This clone was picked up one time. This chain links TRBV5-6 with TRBJ2-1; weak D call: TRBD2 (6 bases). The CDR3 consists of 15 residues. V dropped 2 bases and J dropped 2 bases, with 11 bases sitting between them. Per the germline V gene, CDR1 is SGHDT and CDR2 is YYEEEE. The CDR3 bases are TGTGCCAGCAGCTTTGACCGACTAGCCTACAATGAGCAGTTCTTC. Translating it yields CASSFDRLAYNEQFF.

The table lists this clone with a few counts. The rearrangement uses TRBV5-5 and TRBJ2-7; D is undetermined. Germline V CDR1 and CDR2: SGHKS, YYEKEE (reference sequence). The CDR3 spans 12 residues. V lost 3 bases to trimming and J lost 2 bases, with 6 bases between them. CDR3 nucleotides: TGTGCCAGCAGCTATAATACCTACGAGCAGTACTTC. Its protein product is CASSYNTYEQYF.

The rearrangement links TRBV30 to TRBJ1-1; a weak D match, TRBD1 (6 bases). V was pared by 4 bases and J by 0 bases, with 12 bases between. Germline V CDR1 and CDR2: GTSNPN, SVGIG (reference sequence). CDR3 size: 14 residues. For the CDR3, the DNA is TGTGCCTGGAACGACAGGAGTTTGAACACTGAAGCTTTCTTT. Protein sequence: CAWNDRSLNTEAFF.

This clone appeared a few times. The chain joins TRBV18 to TRBJ2-7; TRBD2 agrees at 7 bases. Unmatched junction bases numbered 3, after V lost 2 bases and J lost 5 bases. In germline, CDR1 is KGHSH, CDR2 LQKENI. This CDR3 contains 13 residues. DNA for the CDR3: TGTGCCAGCTCACCAATGGGGGGGGACGAGCAGTACTTC. Amino acids: CASSPMGGDEQYF.

The V and J genes are TRBV6-1 and TRBJ1-1, with 10 nucleotides matching TRBD1. CDR3 length equals 17 residues. Germline CDR1 reads MNHNS; CDR2 reads SASEGT. Germline trimming cut 1 base from V and 8 bases from J; bases unmatched to any gene: 13. As DNA, the CDR3 is TGTGCCAGCAGTGAAGGTTTCTGGGGGACAGGGGAGCCCGAAGCTTTCTTT. It specifies CASSEGFWGTGEPEAFF.

This clone was detected only a few times. The chain's CDR3 is CASSRGQPIEKLFF. For the CDR3, the DNA is TGTGCCAGCAGCCGGGGTCAACCCATTGAAAAACTGTTTTTT. The rearrangement links TRBV7-9 to TRBJ1-4; D unresolved. Trimming pared 5 bases from V and 7 bases from J, leaving 14 bases between. Germline V gene sequence: CDR1 SEHNR, CDR2 FQNEAQ (reference sequence). The CDR3 contains 14 residues.

This clone showed up just a few times. The V call is TRBV3-1 (or the pseudogene TRBV3-2), the J call TRBJ1-1, with D possibly being TRBD1 (6 bases). Germline V gene data show CDR1 as LGHDT and CDR2 as YNNKEL (reference sequence). The ends were cut back, 8 bases at V and 4 bases at J, with 14 bases in the middle. The CDR3 covers 13 residues. CDR3 sequence reads: CASREQGGTEAFF. CDR3 in DNA: TGTGCCAGCCGGGAACAGGGTGGCACTGAAGCTTTCTTT.

The chain links TRBV9 to TRBJ1-1, with TRBD1 matching over 7 bases. Germline CDR1 SGDLS, CDR2 YYNGEE. J gave up 5 bases and V 3 bases, and 13 bases lay outside the gene matches. There are 16 residues in the CDR3. CDR3 residues: CASSDPGTVMGTEAFF. CDR3 nucleotides: TGTGCCAGCAGCGATCCCGGGACAGTGATGGGGACTGAAGCTTTCTTT.